Sequencing of this T cell receptor beta chain was carried out in a study of T-cell memory formation after mild COVID-19. Study-level points and caveats: Day 15 to 85 contracting clones showed balanced CD4/CD8; later expanders leaned CD4+.

Concerning this clonotype itself: What it binds is unknown.

5'RACE with constant-segment primers built TCRalpha and TCRbeta cDNA libraries with UMIs. TCRdb reanalysed the 5' RACE reads using MiXCR and keeps one entry per CDR3 protein. The sample records about 130,000 distinct CDR3 sequences, over 15% being singletons. The CDR3 has 16 residues. Germline CDR1 and CDR2: SGHRS and YFSETQ. V shed 5 bases and J 6 bases; nucleotides not matched to a gene: 10. V gene TRBV5-1 combines with J gene TRBJ2-2; 10 nucleotides align to TRBD2. The clonotype originates from a man aged 18-30 years who had mild COVID-19 (a few samples of this study predate the infection). Cell type and time point are not known. Sequencing used PBMCs or a T cell subset sorted from them (not recorded which). The CDR3: CASSSDLGLASGELFF. DNA for the CDR3: TGCGCCAGCAGTTCAGACCTGGGACTAGCGTCCGGGGAGCTGTTTTTT.